A selection of T cell receptor beta chains follows, all from one sample in a study. From the 5' RACE reads, TCRdb called clonotypes with MiXCR, one entry per CDR3 protein. The sample lists around 43,000 distinct CDR3 sequences, approximately 20% occurring once. The sequenced sample was naive CD4+ T cells sorted from a lymph node. These receptors all come from a female donor with breast cancer. CDR3s include the opening cysteine and the closing phenylalanine or tryptophan. The order of the fields is V gene, D gene, clone size, J gene, CDR3 protein, CDR3 DNA. The D gene is left open where the match is weak. A clone size is listed for some rows: how often the clone was seen (once, few, many), or a class if it is expanded.

TRBV11-3	-	few	TRBJ2-5	CASSLATPPTQYF	TGTGCCAGCAGCTTAGCAACTCCCCCAACCCAGTACTTC
TRBV24-1	-	few	TRBJ2-2	CATSDSRGFSGELFF	TGTGCCACCAGTGATTCACGGGGGTTTAGCGGGGAGCTGTTTTTT
TRBV4-2	-	-	TRBJ1-1	CASSQGQLDTEAFF	TGTGCCAGCAGCCAAGGACAGTTGGACACTGAAGCTTTCTTT
TRBV5-1	TRBD1	few	TRBJ2-7	CASRLGTDSYEQYF	TGCGCCAGCAGGTTGGGGACAGATTCCTACGAGCAGTACTTC
TRBV5-1	-	-	TRBJ1-5	CASSSGEGNQPQHF	TGCGCCAGCAGCTCTGGGGAGGGCAATCAGCCCCAGCATTTT
TRBV7-2	TRBD2	-	TRBJ2-5	CASSHRPSGRRETQYF	TGTGCCAGCAGCCACAGGCCTAGCGGGAGGAGGGAGACCCAGTACTTC
TRBV5-1	TRBD1	-	TRBJ1-2	CASSERGQFNYGYTF	TGCGCCAGCAGCGAACGGGGACAGTTTAACTATGGCTACACCTTC
TRBV6-2/TRBV6-3	-	few	TRBJ2-7	CASKEDTYEQYF	TGTGCCAGCAAGGAAGATACCTACGAGCAGTACTTC
TRBV5-1	TRBD1	many	TRBJ1-1	CASSAGQGVVAEAFF	TGCGCCAGCAGCGCGGGGCAGGGGGTTGTTGCTGAAGCTTTCTTT
TRBV6-1	-	many	TRBJ1-5	CASSEVGLHNQPQHF	TGTGCCAGCAGTGAGGTGGGCCTTCACAATCAGCCCCAGCATTTT
TRBV5-1	-	-	TRBJ2-1	CASSLGLVANEQFF	TGCGCCAGCAGCTTGGGACTAGTGGCCAATGAGCAGTTCTTC
TRBV15	-	many	TRBJ1-2	CATSSSATVRSYTF	TGTGCCACCAGCTCCAGTGCGACGGTCCGGAGCTACACCTTC
TRBV7-8	-	-	TRBJ1-2	CASSIGTNYGYTF	TGTGCCAGCAGCATCGGGACTAACTATGGCTACACCTTC
TRBV4-2	-	-	TRBJ2-5	CASGQRGRTGLETQYF	TGTGCCAGCGGCCAGAGAGGACGTACCGGACTGGAGACCCAGTACTTC
TRBV20-1	-	few	TRBJ2-4	CSAGTLTGGAGGSAKNIQYF	TGCAGTGCTGGGACGCTAACAGGGGGAGCGGGAGGATCCGCCAAAAACATTCAGTACTTC
TRBV5-1	-	-	TRBJ1-1	CASSSIGTAKGAFF	TGCGCCAGCAGCTCGATCGGGACCGCCAAGGGAGCTTTCTTT
TRBV4-2	-	-	TRBJ2-4	CASSQAEGAKNIQYF	TGTGCCAGCAGCCAAGCAGAGGGGGCCAAAAACATTCAGTACTTC
TRBV7-2	-	many	TRBJ1-2	CASSLDLKGDYGYTF	TGTGCCAGCAGCTTAGATCTCAAGGGCGACTATGGCTACACCTTC
TRBV6-2/TRBV6-3	TRBD2	few	TRBJ2-3	CASRTLKGLAAKSTDTQYF	TGTGCCAGCCGCACCCTAAAGGGACTAGCGGCCAAAAGCACAGATACGCAGTATTTT
TRBV7-9	TRBD1	few	TRBJ2-3	CASRDRTSTDTQYF	TGTGCCAGTCGGGACAGAACTAGCACAGATACGCAGTATTTT
TRBV5-4	-	few	TRBJ2-6	CASSPGGAQGANVLTF	TGTGCCAGCAGCCCAGGTGGGGCGCAGGGGGCCAACGTCCTGACTTTC
TRBV7-6	-	-	TRBJ2-7	CASSNRPAGAGSYEQYF	TGTGCCAGCAGCAACCGTCCCGCAGGGGCCGGCTCCTACGAGCAGTACTTC
TRBV12-3/TRBV12-4	-	few	TRBJ1-2	CASMLAVATPGDGYTF	TGTGCCAGTATGCTCGCCGTTGCGACCCCCGGTGATGGCTACACCTTC
TRBV24-1	-	few	TRBJ2-2	CATSDPVRTANTGELFF	TGTGCCACCAGTGACCCAGTGAGGACGGCGAACACCGGGGAGCTGTTTTTT
TRBV4-3	-	-	TRBJ1-1	CASSQVDRSVPEAFF	TGCGCCAGCAGCCAAGTGGACCGATCGGTCCCTGAAGCTTTCTTT